This T cell receptor beta chain was sequenced in a study of blood T cell repertoires in COVID-19 (TCRdb year 2020). In the study overall: Collaborator samples came from the United States, Italy and Spain and covered acute and convalescent phases of COVID-19. The material from the prospective study consisted of cDNA or gDNA derived from T cells, B-cell-depleted T cells, or PBMCs. Subjects who had been exposed to COVID-19, were actively infected with it, or had recovered from it provided the deeply sampled blood TCRbeta repertoires that made up the dataset. The repertoires were made available in a free public database intended to serve as a resource for research on the immune response to SARS-CoV-2. The samples were drawn from the first 160 participants of the ongoing ImmuneRACE study and from about 1,200 subjects provided by 6 global collaborators. Nearly every sample came with metadata listing a de-identified subject ID, COVID-19 status, age in years and sex. Where available, HLA class I and class II types were taken from metadata supplied by the sample provider and were not determined by assay-based typing. What the study reported, not specific to this receptor: The quantity of clinical and demographic metadata differed by source and by participant and was supplied without curation.

TCRbeta CDR3 regions were amplified from genomic DNA using the immunoSEQ Assay, a bias-controlled multiplex PCR. The authors' pipeline ran thus. The number of nucleated cells in each sample was estimated from the amplification of reference gene primers within the assay. Sequence reads were collapsed and filtered to measure the absolute abundance of every unique TCRbeta CDR3 rearrangement. Productive Simpson clonality was computed per sample as the square root of Simpson's diversity index over productive rearrangements. TCRdb stores this immuneACCESS table with in-frame sequences only. Part of the clones is absent; in the studies checked, under half of the shortfall reflects unresolved V genes, and no reason is known for the rest. V and J calls and clone size follow that table, whereas D and trimming were derived from the DNA. This sample lists about 240,000 clones; 75% to 85% were detected once. Under 15% of the sample is held by the ten biggest clonotypes.

Comment on this clone: Its antigen is not yet known. Within one base of it there is no much larger clone, and no base qualities were kept.

The germline V gene yields ENHRY for CDR1 and SYGVKD for CDR2. Trimmed from V: 6 bases; trimmed from J: 5 bases; junction bases lacking a gene match: 4. Including cysteine and phenylalanine, the CDR3 has 14 amino acids. Only the CDR3 DNA stays, 42 bases, in frame from base 1. Collaborating institutions collected whole blood in K2EDTA tubes following their own protocols. Collaborator samples were shipped for TCRbeta analysis as frozen whole blood, isolated PBMCs, or DNA extracted from either sample type. The TCR comes from a woman in her sixties with active or convalescent COVID-19. Sample: peripheral blood. The chain is made from TRBV10-3 and TRBJ1-6; 7 junctional bases match TRBD1. The base sequence is TGTGCCATCAGCGAGGGACAGAATAATTCACCCCTCCACTTT. Its translation is CAISEGQNNSPLHF.